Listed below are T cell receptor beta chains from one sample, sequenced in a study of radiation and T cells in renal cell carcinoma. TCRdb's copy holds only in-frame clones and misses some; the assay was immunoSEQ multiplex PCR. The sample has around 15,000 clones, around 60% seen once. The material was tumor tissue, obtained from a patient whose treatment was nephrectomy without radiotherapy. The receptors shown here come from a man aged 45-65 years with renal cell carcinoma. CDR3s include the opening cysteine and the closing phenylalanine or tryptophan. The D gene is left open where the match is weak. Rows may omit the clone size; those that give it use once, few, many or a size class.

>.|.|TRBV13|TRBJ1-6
TGTGCCAGCAGGGAGGGGGGTGATCTCCACTTT
CASREGGDLHF
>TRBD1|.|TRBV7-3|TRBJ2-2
TGTGCCAGCAGCCTGGGACAGGGAGGGCCCGGGGAGCTGTTTTTT
CASSLGQGGPGELFF
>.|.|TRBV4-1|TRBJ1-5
TGCGCCAGCAGCCAAGATAGGCAGGGAGATCAGCCCCAGCATTTT
CASSQDRQGDQPQHF
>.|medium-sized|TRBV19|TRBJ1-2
TGTGCCAGTAGTATAGATCTATCTGGGGGTTCTAACTATGGCTACACCTTC
CASSIDLSGGSNYGYTF
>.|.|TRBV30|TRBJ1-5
TGTGCCTGGAGTACCGGGCCAAATCAGCCCCAGCATTTT
CAWSTGPNQPQHF
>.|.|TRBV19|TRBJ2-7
TGTGCCAGTAGTATAGACCACAGTACCTACGAGCAGTACTTC
CASSIDHSTYEQYF
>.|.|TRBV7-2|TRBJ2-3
TGTGCCAGCAGCGGAGGACACTCGGGCACAGATACGCAGTATTTT
CASSGGHSGTDTQYF
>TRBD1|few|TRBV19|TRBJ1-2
TGTGCCAGTATTACAGGGGGCGATGGCTACACCTTC
CASITGGDGYTF
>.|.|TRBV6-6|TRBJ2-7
TGTGCCAGCCGTCTGGGGCCATACTACGAGCAGTACTTC
CASRLGPYYEQYF
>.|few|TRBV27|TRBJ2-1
TGTGCCAGCAACCGGAAAGCGAGTTACAATGAGCAGTTCTTC
CASNRKASYNEQFF